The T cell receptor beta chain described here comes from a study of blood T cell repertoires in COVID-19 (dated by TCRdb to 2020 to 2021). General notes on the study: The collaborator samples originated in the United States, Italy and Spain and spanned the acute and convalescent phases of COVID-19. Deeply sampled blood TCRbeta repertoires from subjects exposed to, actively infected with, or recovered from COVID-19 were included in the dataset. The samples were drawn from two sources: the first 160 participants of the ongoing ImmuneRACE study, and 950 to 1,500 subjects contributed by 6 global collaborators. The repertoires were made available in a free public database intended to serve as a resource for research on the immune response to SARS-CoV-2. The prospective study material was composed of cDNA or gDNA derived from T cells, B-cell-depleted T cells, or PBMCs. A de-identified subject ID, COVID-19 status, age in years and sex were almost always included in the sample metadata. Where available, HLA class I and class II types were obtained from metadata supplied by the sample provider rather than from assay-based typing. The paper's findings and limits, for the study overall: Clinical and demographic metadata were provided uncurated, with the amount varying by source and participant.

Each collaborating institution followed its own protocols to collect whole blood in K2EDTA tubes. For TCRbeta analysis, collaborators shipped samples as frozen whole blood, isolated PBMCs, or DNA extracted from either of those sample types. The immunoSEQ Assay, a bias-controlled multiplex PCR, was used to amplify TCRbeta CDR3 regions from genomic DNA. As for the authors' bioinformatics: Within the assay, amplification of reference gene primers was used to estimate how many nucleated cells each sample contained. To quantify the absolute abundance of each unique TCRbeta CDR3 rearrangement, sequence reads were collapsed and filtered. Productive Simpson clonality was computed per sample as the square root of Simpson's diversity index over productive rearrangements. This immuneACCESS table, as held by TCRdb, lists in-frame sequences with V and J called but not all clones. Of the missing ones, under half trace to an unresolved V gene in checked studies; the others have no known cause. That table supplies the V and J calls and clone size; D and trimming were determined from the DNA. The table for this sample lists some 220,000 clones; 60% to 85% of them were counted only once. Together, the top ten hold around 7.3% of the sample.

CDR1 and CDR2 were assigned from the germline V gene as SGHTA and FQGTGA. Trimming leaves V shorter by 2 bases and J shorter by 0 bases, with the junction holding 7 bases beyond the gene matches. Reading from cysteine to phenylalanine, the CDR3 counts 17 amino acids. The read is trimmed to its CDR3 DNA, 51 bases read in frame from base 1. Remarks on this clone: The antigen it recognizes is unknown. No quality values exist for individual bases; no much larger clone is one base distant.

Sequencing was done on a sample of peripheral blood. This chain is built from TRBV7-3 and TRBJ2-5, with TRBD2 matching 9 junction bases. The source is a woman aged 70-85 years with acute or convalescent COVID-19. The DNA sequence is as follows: TGTGCCAGCAGCTTAGGGCTAGCGGGGTTTGACCAAGAGACCCAGTACTTC. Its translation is CASSLGLAGFDQETQYF.